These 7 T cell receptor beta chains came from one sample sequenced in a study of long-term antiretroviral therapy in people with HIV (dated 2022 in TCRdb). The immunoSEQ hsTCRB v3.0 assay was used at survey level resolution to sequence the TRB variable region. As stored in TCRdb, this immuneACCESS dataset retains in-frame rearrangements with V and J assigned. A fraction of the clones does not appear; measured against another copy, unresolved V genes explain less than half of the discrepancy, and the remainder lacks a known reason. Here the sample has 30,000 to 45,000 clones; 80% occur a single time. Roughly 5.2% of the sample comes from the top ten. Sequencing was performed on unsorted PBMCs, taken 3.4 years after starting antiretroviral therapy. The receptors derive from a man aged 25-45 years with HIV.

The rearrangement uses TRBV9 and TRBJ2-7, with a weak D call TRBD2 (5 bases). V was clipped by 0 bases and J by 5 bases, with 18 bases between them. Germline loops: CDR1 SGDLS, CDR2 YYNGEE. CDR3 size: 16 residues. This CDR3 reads CASSVGLSGPLHEQYF. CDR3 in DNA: TGTGCCAGCAGCGTAGGCCTAAGCGGACCTCTCCACGAGCAGTACTTC.

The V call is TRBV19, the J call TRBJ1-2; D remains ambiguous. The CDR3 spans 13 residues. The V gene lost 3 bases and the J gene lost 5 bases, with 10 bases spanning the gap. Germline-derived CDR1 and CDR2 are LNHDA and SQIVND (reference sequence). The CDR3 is CASSMGAVYGYTF. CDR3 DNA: TGTGCCAGTAGTATGGGTGCGGTTTATGGCTACACCTTC.

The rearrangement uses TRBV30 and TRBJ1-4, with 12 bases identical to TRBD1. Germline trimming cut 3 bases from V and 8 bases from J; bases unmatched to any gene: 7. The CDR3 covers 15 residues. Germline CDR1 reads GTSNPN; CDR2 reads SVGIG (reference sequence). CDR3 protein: CAWSRDRGRGEKLFF. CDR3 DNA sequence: TGTGCCTGGAGCCGGGACAGGGGGCGCGGGGAAAAACTGTTTTTT.

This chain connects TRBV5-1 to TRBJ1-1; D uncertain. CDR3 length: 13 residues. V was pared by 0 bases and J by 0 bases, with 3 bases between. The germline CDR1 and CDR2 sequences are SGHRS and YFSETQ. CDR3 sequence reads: CASSLEVNTEAFF. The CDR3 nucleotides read TGCGCCAGCAGCTTGGAGGTGAACACTGAAGCTTTCTTT.

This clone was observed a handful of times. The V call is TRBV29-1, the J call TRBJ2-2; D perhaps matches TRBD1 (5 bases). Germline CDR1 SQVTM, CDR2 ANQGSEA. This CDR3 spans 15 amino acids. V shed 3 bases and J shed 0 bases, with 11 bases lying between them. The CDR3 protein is CSVESDTTNTGELFF. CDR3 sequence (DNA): TGCAGCGTTGAGTCGGACACTACGAACACCGGGGAGCTGTTTTTT.

CDR3 sequence: CASSPGQGGRGEQFF. The CDR3 DNA reads TGTGCCAGCAGTCCGGGACAGGGTGGCCGCGGTGAGCAGTTCTTC. The chain joins TRBV28 to TRBJ2-1; 9 nucleotides align to TRBD1. V was pared by 5 bases and J by 9 bases, with 11 bases of the junction left unmatched. The CDR3 loop spans 15 amino acids. Germline CDR1 reads MDHEN; CDR2 reads SYDVKM.

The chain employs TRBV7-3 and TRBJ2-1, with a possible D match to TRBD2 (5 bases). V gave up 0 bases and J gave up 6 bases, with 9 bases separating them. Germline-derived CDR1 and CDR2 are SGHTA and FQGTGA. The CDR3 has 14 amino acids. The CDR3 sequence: CASSLTLAPNEQFF. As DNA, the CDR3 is TGTGCCAGCAGCTTAACCCTAGCCCCCAATGAGCAGTTCTTC.